The clone carrying this TCR beta chain qualifies as large. No antigen is known for it. Mouse gene names apply. The read falls 1 residue short of the CDR3 end, and the missing part is taken from the germline J gene. In the same sample, other DNA sequences code for this CDR3. This record comes from a study of tissue T cells after allogeneic stem cell transplantation. General study points: Few T cell clones were shared across patients, but motif clusters showed tissue-specific shared signatures.

The V end lost 1 base, the J end lost 4 bases, and 7 bases lay between the germline ends. Germline lookup yields CDR1 NSQYPW and CDR2 LRSPGD (reference sequence). The CDR3 is 13 residues long. The assay was immunoSEQ multiplex PCR, and TCRdb's table has in-frame clones only and misses some. The table includes thousands of clones, 52% detected once. Stated time point: mouse harvest day 7 after allogeneic transplant. Tail vein injection delivered 10^7 T-cell-depleted bone marrow cells and 10^6 splenic CD5+ T cells. B6 (H2b) cells into BALB/c (H2d) mice; tissues taken at day 7 or 14. The receptor was derived from a female BALB/c mouse given C57BL/6 T cells with graft-versus-host disease after an allogeneic hematopoietic cell transplant. The sample consisted of spleen. This chain connects TRBV1 to TRBJ1-1; possible D gene TRBD1, 6 bases. The CDR3 sequence is CTCSAGGGTEVFF. The part of the CDR3 DNA that was read is TGCACCTGCAGTGCAGGAGGGGGCACAGAAGTCTTC.